Each of the 16 T cell receptor beta chains below was sequenced from the same sample in a study of blood T cell repertoires in COVID-19. Profiled with immunoSEQ multiplex PCR; TCRdb holds only in-frame clones, not every one. The sample lists roughly 120,000 clones, about 89% seen once, with approximately 4% in the top ten. Specimen: peripheral blood. These receptors were taken from a man aged 35 to 55 with acute or convalescent COVID-19.

This clone has just a few counts. At one end, the junction sequence differs from germline, possibly due to a read error. The chain uses TRBV7-9 and TRBJ1-1, with D perhaps matching TRBD1 (6 bases). The V gene's germline CDR1 is SEHNR and CDR2 FQNEAQ (reference sequence). The CDR3 extends over 10 amino acids. This CDR3 reads CASSLGGALF. The CDR3 nucleotides read TGTGCCAGCAGCTTGGGGGGGGCGCTCTTT.

This sequence joins TRBV20-1 and TRBJ2-3; TRBD1 is a possible D gene (6 bases). The germline V and J ends were trimmed by 5 bases and 6 bases, with 9 bases remaining between them. This CDR3 comprises 11 residues. The germline gives CDR1 DFQATT, CDR2 SNEGSKA (reference sequence). The CDR3 DNA is TGCAGTGCTTCAGGGGTGGATACGCAGTATTTT. It specifies CSASGVDTQYF.

This clone was picked up one time. V gene TRBV27 combines with J gene TRBJ2-7; 7 positions match TRBD2. The germline gives CDR1 MNHEY, CDR2 SMNVEV (reference sequence). The CDR3 is made up of 14 amino acids. V was pared by 8 bases and J by 2 bases, with 9 bases of the junction left unmatched. The DNA of the CDR3 is TGTGCCAGCGGCCCGGAGGGGACTACCTACGAGCAGTACTTC. Translated, it gives CASGPEGTTYEQYF.

The J gene is TRBJ1-1, the V gene TRBV11-2; D remains ambiguous. CDR1 SGHAT and CDR2 FQNNGV come from the germline V gene. CDR3 size: 12 residues. V was clipped by 5 bases and J by 6 bases, with 10 bases between them. DNA of the CDR3: TGTGCCAGCAGCGTAGCGGTGGCTGAAGCTTTCTTT. Translation: CASSVAVAEAFF.

This chain joins TRBV2 and TRBJ2-7, with 8 nucleotides matching TRBD2. With 6 bases clipped from V and 1 base from J, the junction kept 5 bases outside the gene matches. Germline CDR1 and CDR2: SNHLY and FYNNEI. CDR3 length: 14 amino acids. The CDR3 DNA is TGTGCCAGCAGGGGTACGGGAGGGTCCTACGAGCAGTACTTC. Protein: CASRGTGGSYEQYF.

The rearrangement uses TRBV4-1 and TRBJ1-5; no clear D. From germline, CDR1 is MGHRA and CDR2 YSYEKL. The CDR3 spans 13 residues. V was pared by 4 bases and J by 5 bases, with 9 bases between. This CDR3 is CASSLREDQPQHF. The CDR3 DNA reads as TGCGCCAGCAGCCTCAGAGAGGATCAGCCCCAGCATTTT.

The rearrangement links TRBV20-1 to TRBJ2-5, with TRBD2 matching over 12 bases. This CDR3 has 16 amino acids. Germline lookup yields CDR1 DFQATT and CDR2 SNEGSKA (reference sequence). J was trimmed by 0 bases and V by 3 bases; bases with no gene match: 5. This CDR3 reads CSASPSGGAYQETQYF. The DNA for the CDR3 is TGCAGTGCTAGTCCTAGCGGGGGGGCCTACCAAGAGACCCAGTACTTC.

The chain recombines TRBV19 with TRBJ1-2; D remains ambiguous. Trimming cost V 4 bases and J 7 bases, with 13 bases left between them. There are 13 residues in the CDR3. The germline V gene encodes CDR1 LNHDA and CDR2 SQIVND (reference sequence). The chain's CDR3 is CASSTQPPSGYTF. The DNA for the CDR3 is TGTGCCAGTAGTACCCAACCACCCAGTGGCTACACCTTC.

The chain combines TRBV3-1 (or the pseudogene TRBV3-2) with TRBJ2-1, with 11 bases that match TRBD2. V shed 5 bases, J shed 7 bases, and the junction held 10 bases outside the gene matches. Per the germline V gene, CDR1 is LGHDT and CDR2 is YNNKEL (reference sequence). CDR3 length: 16 residues. The CDR3 DNA sequence: TGTGCCAGCAGCGATAGCCCTAGCGGGAGGTCGAATGAGCAGTTCTTC. Protein sequence: CASSDSPSGRSNEQFF.

The CDR3 DNA reads TGTGCCAGTAGTATGGGGGGTCCGGGACAGGGGACTGGAAACACCATATATTTT. It encodes CASSMGGPGQGTGNTIYF. The chain employs TRBV19 and TRBJ1-3, with TRBD1 matching 10 bases. Trimming cost V 3 bases and J 2 bases; bases outside gene matches: 10. This CDR3 spans 18 amino acids. Germline loops: CDR1 LNHDA, CDR2 SQIVND (reference sequence).

This chain uses TRBV30 with TRBJ2-7; 7 bases are a match to TRBD1. Germline V gene sequence: CDR1 GTSNPN, CDR2 SVGIG (reference sequence). Unmatched junction bases numbered 5, after V lost 0 bases and J lost 6 bases. The CDR3 length is 13 residues. The CDR3 loop reads CAWSVQGSAEQYF. The CDR3 nucleotides are TGTGCCTGGAGTGTACAGGGGAGCGCCGAGCAGTACTTC.

This rearrangement joins TRBV25-1 to TRBJ1-3; maybe TRBD1 (6 bases). V gave up 3 bases and J gave up 5 bases, with 8 bases separating them. The CDR3 spans 13 residues. Germline V gene lookup returns CDR1 MGHDK and CDR2 SYGVNS. The CDR3 nucleotides are TGTGCCAGCAGTGATGGGGGCCGAAACACCATATATTTT. This sequence encodes CASSDGGRNTIYF.

J is TRBJ1-2 and V is TRBV14; 7 nucleotides align to TRBD1. Germline CDR1 is SGHDN and CDR2 is FVKESK. The CDR3 is 13 residues long. The junction had 10 bases not matched to a gene; V was cut back by 8 bases and J by 7 bases. The DNA for the CDR3 is TGTGCCAGCGGACAGGTCGTAAGTGGTGGCTACACCTTC. This gives the protein CASGQVVSGGYTF.

The chain joins TRBV5-1 to TRBJ1-2; D is undetermined. The germline CDR1 and CDR2 sequences are SGHRS and YFSETQ. The length of the CDR3 is 14 residues. Trimming took 0 bases from V and 0 from J, leaving 6 bases between them. For the CDR3, the DNA is TGCGCCAGCAGCTTGGCGGGGACTAACTATGGCTACACCTTC. It encodes CASSLAGTNYGYTF.

This clone was seen only once. This chain uses TRBV3-1 (or the pseudogene TRBV3-2) with TRBJ1-5; 9 positions match TRBD1. Germline V CDR1 and CDR2: LGHDT, YNNKEL (reference sequence). The CDR3 consists of 15 residues. V was clipped by 2 bases and J by 6 bases; unmatched bases: 5. CDR3 bases: TGTGCCAGCAGCCAATCGGACAGGGGTATTCAGCCCCAGCATTTT. Its translation: CASSQSDRGIQPQHF.

This chain links TRBV18 with TRBJ2-3; D is uncertain. Germline assignment: CDR1 KGHSH and CDR2 LQKENI. The CDR3 loop spans 16 amino acids. Trimming left V 0 bases short and J 7 bases short, with 17 bases between. Written as DNA, the CDR3 is TGTGCCAGCTCACCACCGTTGGGCAGGTTGGGCAATACGCAGTATTTT. Its protein product is CASSPPLGRLGNTQYF.